One and the same sample provided the 9 T cell receptor beta chains below, sequenced in a study of CD8 T cells in ankylosing spondylitis. Each CDR3 protein gets one entry after TCRdb re-called the 5' RACE reads with MiXCR. The sample carries 250,000 to 350,000 distinct CDR3 sequences, about 20% recorded once. Sequencing input: blood, either unsorted or a sorted T cell fraction (not recorded which). All receptors derive from a male donor with ankylosing spondylitis or in good health (not recorded which).

This chain links TRBV6-5 with TRBJ1-1, with D possibly matching TRBD1 (5 bases). Between the trimmed V and J ends, which lost 2 bases and 7 bases, there was a span of 11 bases. The CDR3 sequence is 13 residues long. CDR1 is MNHEY and CDR2 is SVGAGI in the germline V gene. The CDR3 DNA reads TGTGCCAGCAGTTACGGGGGAGGCGGTGAAGCTTTCTTT. This gives the protein CASSYGGGGEAFF.

There are a few counts of this clonotype. The CDR3 DNA is TGTGCCAGCAGCGTAGTTCCCGGGGAGACCCAGTACTTC. Residues: CASSVVPGETQYF. V gene TRBV9 combines with J gene TRBJ2-5; D is undetermined. The CDR3 is 13 amino acids. The V end was cut by 0 bases, the J end by 5 bases, with 8 bases between. CDR1 and CDR2 from the germline V gene are SGDLS and YYNGEE.

The chain is built from TRBV4-1 and TRBJ2-1, with 14 positions matching TRBD2. Unmatched junction bases numbered 13, after V lost 4 bases and J lost 8 bases. Germline CDR1 and CDR2: MGHRA and YSYEKL. This CDR3 comprises 18 residues. CDR3 sequence: CASSLTSGRAGVADEQFF. The CDR3, as DNA: TGCGCCAGCAGCCTGACTAGCGGGAGGGCCGGAGTGGCCGATGAGCAGTTCTTC.

The chain's CDR3 is CSASGPHRDTQYF. The CDR3 nucleotides read TGCAGTGCTAGCGGACCCCATCGGGATACGCAGTATTTT. This chain connects TRBV20-1 to TRBJ2-3; no clear D gene. CDR1 DFQATT and CDR2 SNEGSKA come from the germline V gene (reference sequence). The CDR3 is 13 amino acids. V lost 3 bases and J 6 bases, leaving 13 bases between the germline ends.

This clonotype was counted between two and nine times. The rearrangement uses TRBV6-1 and TRBJ1-3; tentative D call: TRBD1 (5 bases). Trimming took off 7 bases at V and 0 bases at J, with 16 bases between the two ends. CDR1 MNHNS and CDR2 SASEGT come from the germline V gene. The CDR3 contains 16 residues. The DNA for the CDR3 is TGTGCCAGCAAATCCCGAGTCGGGGCCTCTGGAAACACCATATATTTT. Its protein is CASKSRVGASGNTIYF.

The genes are TRBV7-6 and TRBJ2-5; 11 bases line up with TRBD2. Germline CDR1 is SGHVS and CDR2 is FNYEAQ. Trimming removed 3 bases from V and 5 bases from J; junction bases left unmatched: 8. This CDR3 has 16 amino acids. Here the CDR3 reads CASSFHSGRADETQYF. The CDR3 DNA reads as TGTGCCAGCAGCTTCCATAGCGGGAGGGCCGATGAGACCCAGTACTTC.

This clonotype was detected a few times. The V and J genes are TRBV20-1 and TRBJ1-5; 8 positions agree with TRBD1. CDR1 DFQATT and CDR2 SNEGSKA come from the germline V gene (reference sequence). This CDR3 region has 15 residues. With V trimmed by 3 bases and J by 4 bases, 8 bases remained unmatched. CDR3 loop: CSASPLTGGNQPQHF. Here the CDR3 DNA reads TGCAGTGCTAGTCCCTTAACAGGGGGGAATCAGCCCCAGCATTTT.

The chain joins TRBV28 to TRBJ2-5, with TRBD2 matching 8 bases. The CDR3 spans 13 residues. Per the germline V gene, CDR1 is MDHEN and CDR2 is SYDVKM. Unmatched junction bases numbered 13, after V lost 10 bases and J lost 9 bases. The CDR3, as DNA: TGTGCCACCCGGGGGGGTCTGACAAGAGCCCAGTACTTC. It codes for CATRGGLTRAQYF.

This chain connects TRBV13 to TRBJ2-5; D is uncertain. Per germline, CDR1 PRHDT and CDR2 FYEKMQ (reference sequence). The ends were cut back, 4 bases at V and 0 bases at J, with 9 bases in the middle. The CDR3 extends over 14 amino acids. Written as DNA, the CDR3 is TGTGCCAGCAGCTCACCCAGCAACCAAGAGACCCAGTACTTC. Protein: CASSSPSNQETQYF. Full variable domain (rest looked up from reference TRBV13 and TRBJ2-5): AAGVIQSPRHLIKEKRETATLKCYPIPRHDTVYWYQQGPGQDPQFLISFYEKMQSDKGSIPDRFSAQQFSDYHSELNMSSLELGDSALYFCASSSPSNQETQYFGPGTRLLVL.